This passage covers 3 T cell receptor beta chains from one sample sequenced in a study of blood T cell repertoires in COVID-19. The method was immunoSEQ multiplex PCR; TCRdb's version includes in-frame clones alone and lacks a portion of them. The data contain a few hundred thousand clones, 80% of them singletons. The specimen was peripheral blood. The receptors here all came from a woman in her seventies with acute or convalescent COVID-19.

The chain uses TRBV5-4 and TRBJ1-1; 7 bases line up with TRBD1. V was clipped by 4 bases and J by 5 bases; unmatched bases: 11. The CDR3 has 15 residues. The germline V gene has CDR1 SGHNT and CDR2 YYREEE (reference sequence). The CDR3 DNA is TGTGCCAGCAGCAGCAGACAGGGCAAGGGAACTGAAGCTTTCTTT. Amino acid sequence: CASSSRQGKGTEAFF.

A few counts support this clone. In DNA form, the CDR3 reads TGTGCCACCAGCAGGGCTGGAGGGACAGAGTATGGCTACACCTTC. It translates to CATSRAGGTEYGYTF. The chain is built from TRBV15 and TRBJ1-2; 7 positions match TRBD1. The CDR3 contains 15 residues. Germline V gives CDR1 LNHNV, CDR2 YYDKDF (reference sequence). The V and J ends lost 3 bases and 5 bases, in that order; junction bases with no gene match: 9. The full variable domain, rest sourced from reference TRBV15 and TRBJ1-2, is DAMVIQNPRYQVTQFGKPVTLSCSQTLNHNVMYWYQQKSSQAPKLLFHYYDKDFNNEADTPDNFQSRRPNTSFCFLDIRSPGLGDTAMYLCATSRAGGTEYGYTFGSGTRLTVV.

The chain recombines TRBV18 with TRBJ2-7, with a possible D match to TRBD1 (6 bases). This CDR3 comprises 16 residues. The germline V gene encodes CDR1 KGHSH and CDR2 LQKENI. Trimming stripped 3 bases from V and 0 bases from J, with 15 bases between. The CDR3 DNA reads TGTGCCAGCTCACCCGTAACAGGGCGAGACTCCTACGAGCAGTACTTC. This translates into CASSPVTGRDSYEQYF.